One sample yielded the 32 T cell receptor beta chains listed below, sequenced in a study of CD8+ T cells in alopecia areata. cDNA prepared by RNA extraction and subsequent reverse transcription served as the template for sequencing. Data came from immunoSEQ multiplex PCR; TCRdb stores just in-frame clones and leaves some out. Of roughly 130,000 clones listed, 50% to 60% were seen once; the top ten hold roughly 4.3%. Sequencing was performed on CD4+ T cells sorted from blood, taken at week 0. Every receptor here comes from a human donor with alopecia areata.

The CDR3 region has the DNA TGCGCCAGCAGTCAATCGAACAGGGTTGTAAGCTTTTGGCACAATGAGCAGTTCTTC. It yields the protein CASSQSNRVVSFWHNEQFF. The rearrangement joins TRBV23-1 to TRBJ2-1; TRBD1 is a possible D gene (6 bases). TRBV23-1 is flagged as an ORF with uncertain function. The V and J ends lost 0 bases and 5 bases respectively, with 23 bases between them. CDR3 size: 19 residues.

The rearrangement joins TRBV10-3 to TRBJ2-1; 11 nucleotides match TRBD2. Germline assignment: CDR1 ENHRY and CDR2 SYGVKD. V lost 10 bases and J lost 4; bases outside the gene matches: 9. This CDR3 has 15 residues. CDR3 coding DNA: TGTGCCACCCAAAATCTAGCGGGAGGTTACAATGAGCAGTTCTTC. This gives the protein CATQNLAGGYNEQFF.

This CDR3 is CASSIRDRVATQHF. DNA of the CDR3: TGTGCCAGTAGTATACGGGACAGGGTCGCGACCCAGCATTTT. The gene calls are TRBV19 and TRBJ1-5; TRBD1 agrees at 9 bases. The trim removed 2 bases at V and 11 bases at J, leaving 7 bases unmatched. The length of the CDR3 is 14 residues. In germline, CDR1 is LNHDA, CDR2 SQIVND (reference sequence).

This rearrangement joins TRBV7-2 to TRBJ1-6; possibly TRBD1 for D (5 bases). CDR3 length: 14 residues. V lost 2 bases, J lost 6 bases, and 8 bases lay in between. CDR1 and CDR2 (germline): SGHTA, FQGNSA. CDR3: CASSLQGSNSPLHF. The CDR3 DNA follows: TGTGCCAGCAGCTTACAGGGCTCTAATTCACCCCTCCACTTT.

The chain links TRBV27 to TRBJ2-1; TRBD2 might be the D (6 bases). Trimming removed 1 base from V and 4 bases from J, with 17 bases in between. The CDR3 loop spans 17 amino acids. The germline CDR1 and CDR2 sequences are MNHEY and SMNVEV (reference sequence). The CDR3 loop is CASSLYGGGSIYNEQFF. DNA for the CDR3: TGTGCCAGCAGTTTATATGGGGGAGGATCCATATACAATGAGCAGTTCTTC.

This clone has just a few counts. The rearrangement uses TRBV7-2 and TRBJ2-1, with 8 positions matching TRBD1. This CDR3 region has 16 residues. The junction had 9 bases not matched to a gene; V was cut back by 2 bases and J by 6 bases. Germline CDR1 SGHTA, CDR2 FQGNSA. The CDR3: CASSLRPQGAGNEQFF. CDR3 sequence (DNA): TGTGCCAGCAGCTTACGGCCCCAGGGGGCAGGCAATGAGCAGTTCTTC.

The DNA of the CDR3 is TGCAGCGTTGGCGGGGACGGCTACACCTTC. It specifies CSVGGDGYTF. The chain carries TRBV29-1 and TRBJ1-2; the D gene is possibly TRBD1 (5 bases). Deletions cut 4 bases from V and 8 bases from J, with 8 bases between. This CDR3 region has 10 residues. Germline V gene data show CDR1 as SQVTM and CDR2 as ANQGSEA. The whole variable domain, filled in from reference TRBV29-1 and TRBJ1-2, reads SAVISQKPSRDICQRGTSLTIQCQVDSQVTMMFWYRQQPGQSLTLIATANQGSEATYESGFVIDKFPISRPNLTFSTLTVSNMSPEDSSIYLCSVGGDGYTFGSGTRLTVV.

The chain joins TRBV2 to TRBJ2-3; D gene unclear. The germline CDR1 and CDR2 sequences are SNHLY and FYNNEI. This CDR3 has 12 amino acids. With 1 base removed from V and 6 bases from J, the gap between germline ends came to 5 bases. CDR3 coding DNA: TGTGCCAGCAGTGAAGGACCGGATACGCAGTATTTT. As protein: CASSEGPDTQYF.

The gene calls are TRBV7-2 and TRBJ2-3; D perhaps matches TRBD1 (5 bases). V dropped 5 bases and J dropped 0 bases, with 6 bases sitting between them. The germline gives CDR1 SGHTA, CDR2 FQGNSA. This CDR3 is 13 amino acids long. The CDR3 sequence: CASSGASTDTQYF. In DNA form, the CDR3 reads TGTGCCAGCAGCGGGGCTAGCACAGATACGCAGTATTTT. The full variable domain, rest sourced from reference TRBV7-2 and TRBJ2-3, is GAGVSQSPSNKVTEKGKDVELRCDPISGHTALYWYRQSLGQGLEFLIYFQGNSAPDKSGLPSDRFSAERTGGSVSTLTIQRTQQEDSAVYLCASSGASTDTQYFGPGTRLTVL.

The chain carries TRBV11-3 and TRBJ1-3; D gene ambiguous. The germline V gene has CDR1 SGHNT and CDR2 YENEEA. The CDR3 is 14 residues long. With 3 bases removed from V and 0 bases from J, the gap between germline ends came to 6 bases. The CDR3 loop reads CASSLGNSGNTIYF. The CDR3 DNA reads TGTGCCAGCAGCTTGGGGAACTCTGGAAACACCATATATTTT.

This rearrangement joins TRBV5-1 to TRBJ1-2; tentative D call: TRBD1 (5 bases). From germline, CDR1 is SGHRS and CDR2 YFSETQ. V lost 4 bases, J lost 6 bases, and 16 bases lay in between. CDR3 size: 14 residues. This CDR3 is CASSQRGTGDGYTF. The DNA for the CDR3 is TGCGCCAGCAGCCAGAGAGGGACCGGTGATGGCTACACCTTC.

The rearrangement links TRBV2 to TRBJ2-1; TRBD2 might be the D (6 bases). Germline assignment: CDR1 SNHLY and CDR2 FYNNEI. The CDR3 spans 13 residues. Trimming cost V 5 bases and J 6 bases, with 11 bases left between them. The DNA of the CDR3 is TGTGCCAGCAGTCCGGGACTCGTCAATGAGCAGTTCTTC. Residues: CASSPGLVNEQFF.

In DNA form, the CDR3 reads TGTGCCAGCAGTTTGAACAGTGGTAGGGAGACCCAGTACTTC. Translating gives CASSLNSGRETQYF. The gene calls are TRBV27 and TRBJ2-5; no clear D gene. Trimming cost V 3 bases and J 5 bases, with 13 bases left between them. This CDR3 comprises 14 residues. Germline V gives CDR1 MNHEY, CDR2 SMNVEV (reference sequence).

The chain combines TRBV5-1 with TRBJ2-7, with TRBD1 as a possible D gene (6 bases). The CDR3 sequence is 14 residues long. Germline assignment: CDR1 SGHRS and CDR2 YFSETQ. V gave up 2 bases and J gave up 5 bases, with 14 bases separating them. The CDR3 DNA is TGCGCCAGCAGCTTTCAAACAGGGTTGGACGAGCAGTACTTC. This sequence encodes CASSFQTGLDEQYF.

The chain links TRBV6-5 to TRBJ1-5, with D uncertain. The CDR3 covers 15 residues. Trimming stripped 4 bases from V and 0 bases from J, with 10 bases between. The germline V gene encodes CDR1 MNHEY and CDR2 SVGAGI. CDR3 sequence: CASSSLGVSNQPQHF. As DNA, the CDR3 is TGTGCCAGCAGTTCCCTCGGGGTTAGCAATCAGCCCCAGCATTTT.

This clone was seen more than once but under ten times. This sequence joins TRBV4-3 and TRBJ2-3; D may be TRBD2 (6 bases). The CDR3 is 15 residues long. Germline CDR1 reads LGHNA; CDR2 reads YSLEER. The germline V and J ends were trimmed by 5 bases and 3 bases, with 15 bases remaining between them. In DNA form, the CDR3 reads TGCGCCAGCAGCGGAGGGAGCGGAACAACAGATACGCAGTATTTT. Amino acid sequence: CASSGGSGTTDTQYF.

This clone was seen a few times. The chain employs TRBV7-2 and TRBJ2-1, with D unresolved. This CDR3 is 12 amino acids long. Germline V lookup: CDR1 SGHTA, CDR2 FQGNSA. Trimming removed 5 bases from V and 10 bases from J, with 12 bases in between. The CDR3 region has the DNA TGTGCCAGCAGCCCCCAGATGAGCGAGCAGTTCTTC. This gives the protein CASSPQMSEQFF.

The chain links TRBV11-2 to TRBJ1-4, with unresolved D. Per germline, CDR1 SGHAT and CDR2 FQNNGV. Trimming took 3 bases from V and 4 from J, leaving 9 bases between them. CDR3 length: 14 residues. The CDR3 DNA reads as TGTGCCAGCAGCTTTTGGACGGATAATGAAAAACTGTTTTTT. It encodes CASSFWTDNEKLFF.

The chain employs TRBV27 and TRBJ2-3; a weak D match, TRBD2 (6 bases). Germline CDR1 is MNHEY and CDR2 is SMNVEV (reference sequence). The CDR3 has 18 amino acids. Trimming stripped 1 base from V and 0 bases from J, with 17 bases between. Written as DNA, the CDR3 is TGTGCCAGCAGTTTATGGCCCCCCGGGAGCGTTAGCACAGATACGCAGTATTTT. Protein product: CASSLWPPGSVSTDTQYF.

Here the CDR3 DNA reads TGTGCCAGCAGCCAAGAGGGCACAAACCTTAATGAGCAGTTCTTC. Amino acids: CASSQEGTNLNEQFF. The chain carries TRBV4-2 and TRBJ2-1, with D uncertain. V was cut by 0 bases and J by 7 bases, with 13 bases left in between. The CDR3 runs to 15 residues. Per germline, CDR1 LGHNA and CDR2 YNFKEQ.

This clone was seen a few times. The rearrangement uses TRBV19 and TRBJ2-6, with D possibly being TRBD1 (6 bases). This CDR3 contains 17 residues. Trimming removed 7 bases from V and 2 bases from J, with 18 bases in between. Germline assignment: CDR1 LNHDA and CDR2 SQIVND (reference sequence). The DNA of the CDR3 is TGTGCCAGTACCGGCTGGCAGGGGATACCTGGGGCCAACGTCCTGACTTTC. Translating gives CASTGWQGIPGANVLTF.

The chain is built from TRBV10-3 and TRBJ2-3, with TRBD2 matching 11 bases. J was trimmed by 1 base and V by 6 bases; bases with no gene match: 3. The CDR3 has 15 residues. Germline loops: CDR1 ENHRY, CDR2 SYGVKD. The CDR3 bases are TGTGCCATCAGCGCGGGACTAGCGGGCACAGATACGCAGTATTTT. The encoded protein is CAISAGLAGTDTQYF.

The rearrangement joins TRBV28 to TRBJ2-1; D is perhaps TRBD1 (6 bases). The V end lost 5 bases, the J end lost 8 bases, and 19 bases lay between the germline ends. The germline CDR1 and CDR2 sequences are MDHEN and SYDVKM. There are 15 residues in the CDR3. CDR3 sequence (DNA): TGTGCCAGCAGTCAACCGGGCATACAGGGCGATGAGCAGTTCTTC. Amino acids: CASSQPGIQGDEQFF.

The V call is TRBV5-1, the J call TRBJ1-4; D is unclear. The CDR3 sequence is 14 residues long. Trimming took 2 bases from V and 8 from J, leaving 13 bases between them. Germline loops: CDR1 SGHRS, CDR2 YFSETQ. CDR3 nucleotide sequence: TGCGCCAGCAGCTTAATGGGAGGAGAGGAAAAACTGTTTTTT. This translates into CASSLMGGEEKLFF. Combining the CDR3 with reference TRBV5-1 and TRBJ1-4 gives the whole variable domain KAGVTQTPRYLIKTRGQQVTLSCSPISGHRSVSWYQQTPGQGLQFLFEYFSETQRNKGNFPGRFSGRQFSNSRSEMNVSTLELGDSALYLCASSLMGGEEKLFFGSGTQLSVL.

The V call is TRBV7-9, the J call TRBJ2-2; D perhaps matches TRBD1 (6 bases). The CDR3 length is 18 residues. Trimming left V 5 bases short and J 5 bases short, with 24 bases between. In germline, CDR1 is SEHNR, CDR2 FQNEAQ (reference sequence). The CDR3 nucleotides are TGTGCCAGCAGCACGAAATGGAGTGACAGGTTGGGGACCGGGGAGCTGTTTTTT. Its translation is CASSTKWSDRLGTGELFF. Using reference TRBV7-9 and TRBJ2-2 for the parts outside the CDR3, the full variable domain is DTGVSQNPRHKITKRGQNVTFRCDPISEHNRLYWYRQTLGQGPEFLTYFQNEAQLEKSRLLSDRFSAERPKGSFSTLEIQRTEQGDSAMYLCASSTKWSDRLGTGELFFGEGSRLTVL.

The chain employs TRBV7-2 and TRBJ2-7; D possibly corresponds to TRBD1 (5 bases). Trimming took 0 bases from V and 3 from J, leaving 18 bases between them. The CDR3 length is 17 residues. CDR1 and CDR2 from the germline V gene are SGHTA and FQGNSA. CDR3 residues: CASSLAGLGQGGYEQYF. For the CDR3, the DNA is TGTGCCAGCAGCTTAGCGGGGTTGGGGCAGGGTGGCTACGAGCAGTACTTC.

The rearrangement joins TRBV4-1 to TRBJ2-2; 7 bases align to TRBD1. The germline V gene has CDR1 MGHRA and CDR2 YSYEKL. J lost 4 bases, V lost 1 base, and 15 bases had no gene match. The CDR3 has 19 residues. The CDR3 is CASSQAGYFSRGFTGELFF. The DNA of the CDR3 is TGCGCCAGCAGCCAAGCAGGCTATTTTAGCAGGGGGTTCACCGGGGAGCTGTTTTTT.

This clone has only a few counts. The chain combines TRBV7-3 with TRBJ2-1; TRBD2 agrees at 8 bases. V was pared by 5 bases and J by 7 bases, with 10 bases of the junction left unmatched. The CDR3 loop spans 15 amino acids. CDR1 is SGHTA, CDR2 FQGTGA, per germline. CDR3 in amino acids: CASSLGASGSNEQFF. The CDR3 DNA is TGTGCCAGCAGCCTGGGGGCTAGCGGGTCTAATGAGCAGTTCTTC.

CDR3 sequence: CASSSPAGMNEQFF. The CDR3 DNA sequence: TGTGCCAGCAGTTCCCCGGCGGGGATGAATGAGCAGTTCTTC. The chain has TRBV6-5 and TRBJ2-1; D possibly corresponds to TRBD2 (6 bases). V was trimmed by 4 bases and J by 7 bases, leaving 14 bases between them. CDR1 MNHEY and CDR2 SVGAGI come from the germline V gene. CDR3 length: 14 residues.

This clone showed up just a few times. This chain connects TRBV5-1 to TRBJ1-6, with TRBD1 matching over 8 bases. Germline trimming cut 4 bases from V and 8 bases from J; bases unmatched to any gene: 8. CDR3 length: 15 amino acids. The germline gives CDR1 SGHRS, CDR2 YFSETQ. CDR3 region: CASSPEDREHSPLHF. The DNA of the CDR3 is TGCGCCAGCAGCCCCGAGGACAGGGAGCATTCACCCCTCCACTTT.

The chain is built from TRBV2 and TRBJ1-2, with D uncertain. V was clipped by 8 bases and J by 1 base, with 11 bases between them. This CDR3 comprises 13 residues. The germline CDR1 and CDR2 sequences are SNHLY and FYNNEI. The CDR3 is CASRITDNYGYTF. The DNA for the CDR3 is TGTGCCAGCCGTATTACGGATAACTATGGCTACACCTTC.

The chain couples TRBV5-1 to TRBJ2-5, with D possibly matching TRBD2 (6 bases). The CDR3 consists of 16 residues. Deletions cut 0 bases from V and 1 base from J, with 13 bases between. Germline-derived CDR1 and CDR2 are SGHRS and YFSETQ. CDR3 amino acids: CASSLGTWDFQETQYF. CDR3 in DNA: TGCGCCAGCAGCTTGGGGACTTGGGACTTCCAAGAGACCCAGTACTTC.